The following is a T cell receptor (beta chain) sequence with its context. Its specificity is unknown. This specimen comes from a study of T cell responses to AZD1222 COVID-19 vaccine. Study-wide findings and caveats: Seropositive status at baseline applied to only 5 to 7 AZD1222 recipients. With dominance at 160-218 and 743-854, vaccine-associated CD4 TCRs spanned spike. It was only after the peak T cell response that any repertoires were sampled. There were mostly white British donors and more females than males, and clonal diversity was possibly underestimated.

The CDR3 length is 15 residues. The germline CDR1 and CDR2 sequences are SGHRS and YFSETQ. With V trimmed by 4 bases and J by 5 bases, 8 bases remained unmatched. Libraries were prepared by immunoSEQ multiplex PCR; TCRdb keeps only in-frame clonotypes and omits some of them. Here the sample spans roughly 200,000 clones, about nine tenths being singletons. The receptor was isolated from an adult who received the AZD1222 COVID-19 vaccine. V is TRBV5-1 and J is TRBJ2-1; TRBD2 matches 8 bases. The specimen comprised peripheral blood, sampled 28 days after the second AZD1222 dose. CDR3 DNA sequence: TGCGCCAGCAGCCACACTAGCGGAAAGAACAATGAGCAGTTCTTC. This encodes CASSHTSGKNNEQFF.